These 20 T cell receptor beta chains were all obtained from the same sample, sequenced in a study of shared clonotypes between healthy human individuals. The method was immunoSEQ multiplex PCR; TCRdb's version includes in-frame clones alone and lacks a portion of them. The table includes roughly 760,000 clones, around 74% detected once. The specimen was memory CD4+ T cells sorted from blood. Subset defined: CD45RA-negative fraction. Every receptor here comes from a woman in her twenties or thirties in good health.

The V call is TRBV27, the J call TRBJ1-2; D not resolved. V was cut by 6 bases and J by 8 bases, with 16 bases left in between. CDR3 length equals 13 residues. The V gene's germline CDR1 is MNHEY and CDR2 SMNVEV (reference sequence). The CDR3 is CASRASSLEGYTF. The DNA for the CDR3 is TGTGCCAGCAGAGCTTCGAGTCTCGAGGGCTACACCTTC.

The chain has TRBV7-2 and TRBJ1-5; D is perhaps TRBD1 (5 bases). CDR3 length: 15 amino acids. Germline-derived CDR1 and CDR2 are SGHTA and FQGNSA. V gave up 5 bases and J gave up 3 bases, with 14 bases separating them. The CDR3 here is CASSEGALTNQPQHF. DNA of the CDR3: TGTGCCAGCAGCGAAGGGGCGCTTACCAATCAGCCCCAGCATTTT.

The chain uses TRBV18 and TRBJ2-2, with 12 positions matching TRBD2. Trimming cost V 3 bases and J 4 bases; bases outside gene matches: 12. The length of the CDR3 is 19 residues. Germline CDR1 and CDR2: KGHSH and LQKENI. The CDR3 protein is CASSPSIALAGGATGELFF. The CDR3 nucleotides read TGTGCCAGCTCACCGTCTATAGCCCTAGCGGGAGGGGCCACCGGGGAGCTGTTTTTT.

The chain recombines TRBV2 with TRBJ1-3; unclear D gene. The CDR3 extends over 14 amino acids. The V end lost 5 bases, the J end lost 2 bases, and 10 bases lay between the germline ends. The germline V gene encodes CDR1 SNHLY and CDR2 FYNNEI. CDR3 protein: CASSYRTTGNTIYF. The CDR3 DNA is TGTGCCAGCAGTTACCGGACTACTGGAAACACCATATATTTT.

The CDR3 DNA is TGTGCCAGCAGTTTATCAGGGTTTAGTAACTATGGCTACACCTTC. The encoded protein is CASSLSGFSNYGYTF. This chain links TRBV28 with TRBJ1-2; tentative D call: TRBD1 (5 bases). Trimming left V 1 base short and J 1 base short, with 10 bases between. The CDR3 has 15 residues. Germline V lookup: CDR1 MDHEN, CDR2 SYDVKM.

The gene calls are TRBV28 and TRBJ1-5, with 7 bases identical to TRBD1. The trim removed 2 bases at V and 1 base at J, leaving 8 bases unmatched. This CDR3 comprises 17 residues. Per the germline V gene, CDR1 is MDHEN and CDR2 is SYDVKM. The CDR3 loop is CASSLAWYRGSNQPQHF. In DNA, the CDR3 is TGTGCCAGCAGTTTAGCCTGGTACAGGGGAAGCAATCAGCCCCAGCATTTT.

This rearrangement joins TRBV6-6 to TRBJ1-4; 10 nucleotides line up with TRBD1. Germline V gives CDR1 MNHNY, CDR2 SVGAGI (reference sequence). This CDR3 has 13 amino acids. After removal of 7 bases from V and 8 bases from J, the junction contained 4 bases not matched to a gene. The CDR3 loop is CASNDRGQEKLFF. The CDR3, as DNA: TGTGCCAGCAACGACAGGGGGCAAGAAAAACTGTTTTTT.

The DNA for the CDR3 is TGTGCCAACAGGACTAGCGGGGCCCTGGGGGATACGCAGTATTTT. Its protein is CANRTSGALGDTQYF. This chain joins TRBV28 and TRBJ2-3; 12 bases fit TRBD2. V shed 10 bases and J 6 bases; nucleotides not matched to a gene: 11. CDR1 MDHEN and CDR2 SYDVKM come from the germline V gene. The CDR3 covers 15 residues.

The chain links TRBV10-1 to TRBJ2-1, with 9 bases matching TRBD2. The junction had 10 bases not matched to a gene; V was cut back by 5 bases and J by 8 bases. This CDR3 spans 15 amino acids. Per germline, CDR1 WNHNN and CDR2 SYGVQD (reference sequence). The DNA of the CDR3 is TGCGCCAGCAGTCCCCCCGGGACTAGCATCGATGAGCAGTTCTTC. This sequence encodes CASSPPGTSIDEQFF.

The CDR3 spells CASSAGRSTDTQYF. In nucleotides, the CDR3 is TGTGCCAGCAGCGCCGGACGGAGCACAGATACGCAGTATTTT. The chain joins TRBV11-2 to TRBJ2-3; unclear D gene. V dropped 5 bases and J dropped 0 bases, with 9 bases sitting between them. Per the germline V gene, CDR1 is SGHAT and CDR2 is FQNNGV. The length of the CDR3 is 14 residues. Complete variable domain (other parts from reference TRBV11-2 and TRBJ2-3): EAGVAQSPRYKIIEKRQSVAFWCNPISGHATLYWYQQILGQGPKLLIQFQNNGVVDDSQLPKDRFSAERLKGVDSTLKIQPAKLEDSAVYLCASSAGRSTDTQYFGPGTRLTVL.

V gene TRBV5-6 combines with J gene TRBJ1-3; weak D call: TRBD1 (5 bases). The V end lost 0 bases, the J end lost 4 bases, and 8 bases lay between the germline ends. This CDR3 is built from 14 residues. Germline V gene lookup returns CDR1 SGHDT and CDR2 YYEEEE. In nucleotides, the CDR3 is TGTGCCAGCAGCTTGGCCTGGGACGGAAACACCATATATTTT. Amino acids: CASSLAWDGNTIYF.

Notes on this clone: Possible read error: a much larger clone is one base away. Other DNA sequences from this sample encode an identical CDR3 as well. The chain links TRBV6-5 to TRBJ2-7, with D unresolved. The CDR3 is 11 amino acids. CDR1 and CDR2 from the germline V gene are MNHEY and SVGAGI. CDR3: CASSDSYEQYF. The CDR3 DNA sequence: TGTGCCAGCAGTGACTCCTACGAGCAGTACTTC.

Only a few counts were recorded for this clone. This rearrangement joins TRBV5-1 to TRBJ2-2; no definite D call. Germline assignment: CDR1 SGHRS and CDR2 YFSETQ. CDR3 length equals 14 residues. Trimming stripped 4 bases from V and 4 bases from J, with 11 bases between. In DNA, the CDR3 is TGCGCCAGCAGCCCGGAACCGTCCACCGGGGAGCTGTTTTTT. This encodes CASSPEPSTGELFF. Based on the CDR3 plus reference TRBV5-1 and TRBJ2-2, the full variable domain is KAGVTQTPRYLIKTRGQQVTLSCSPISGHRSVSWYQQTPGQGLQFLFEYFSETQRNKGNFPGRFSGRQFSNSRSEMNVSTLELGDSALYLCASSPEPSTGELFFGEGSRLTVL.

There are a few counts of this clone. The CDR3 sequence: CAITRTGGTGELFF. The CDR3 DNA sequence: TGTGCCATCACTAGGACAGGCGGCACCGGGGAGCTGTTTTTT. This sequence joins TRBV10-3 and TRBJ2-2; TRBD1 matches 7 bases. The J segment lost 4 bases and the V segment lost 7 bases, leaving 6 bases of the junction unmatched. There are 14 residues in the CDR3. Per germline, CDR1 ENHRY and CDR2 SYGVKD.

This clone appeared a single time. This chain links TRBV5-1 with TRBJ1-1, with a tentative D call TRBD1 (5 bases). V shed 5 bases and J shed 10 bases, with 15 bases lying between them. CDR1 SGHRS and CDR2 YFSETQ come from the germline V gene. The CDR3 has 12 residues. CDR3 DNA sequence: TGCGCCAGCAGAGTTAATGTCGGGGGAGCTTTCTTT. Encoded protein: CASRVNVGGAFF.

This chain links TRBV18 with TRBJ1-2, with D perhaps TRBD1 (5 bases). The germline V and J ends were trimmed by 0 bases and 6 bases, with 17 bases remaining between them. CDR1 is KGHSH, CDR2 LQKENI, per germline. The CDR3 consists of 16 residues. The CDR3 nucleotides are TGTGCCAGCTCACCACCGATGGGTCGGCCCAGGGATGGCTACACCTTC. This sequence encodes CASSPPMGRPRDGYTF.

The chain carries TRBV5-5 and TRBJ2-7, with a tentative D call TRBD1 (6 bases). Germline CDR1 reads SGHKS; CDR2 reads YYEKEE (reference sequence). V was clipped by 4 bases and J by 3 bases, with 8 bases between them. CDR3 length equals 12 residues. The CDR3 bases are TGTGCCAGCAGCACAGGGAACTACGAGCAGTACTTC. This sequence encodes CASSTGNYEQYF.

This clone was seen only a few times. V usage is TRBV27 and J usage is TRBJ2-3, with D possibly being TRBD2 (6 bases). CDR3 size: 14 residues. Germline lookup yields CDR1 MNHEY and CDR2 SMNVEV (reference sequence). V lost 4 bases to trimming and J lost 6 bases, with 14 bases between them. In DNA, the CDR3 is TGTGCCAGCAGTTCCCGACTAGATCTGGATACGCAGTATTTT. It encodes CASSSRLDLDTQYF.

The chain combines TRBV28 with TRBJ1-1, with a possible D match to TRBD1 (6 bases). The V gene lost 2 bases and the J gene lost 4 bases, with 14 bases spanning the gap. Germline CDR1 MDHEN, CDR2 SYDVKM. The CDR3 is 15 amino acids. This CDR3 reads CASSLRGALGTEAFF. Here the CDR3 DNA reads TGTGCCAGCAGTTTAAGGGGGGCTCTCGGCACTGAAGCTTTCTTT.

The CDR3 DNA is TGTGCCAGTAGTAGCCGGGACCAATACGAGCAGTACTTC. This gives the protein CASSSRDQYEQYF. The V call is TRBV19, the J call TRBJ2-5, with D perhaps assigned TRBD1 or TRBD2 (5 bases each). The J call may be mistaken, given a closer DNA end match to TRBJ2-7. The CDR3 contains 13 residues. Germline CDR1 LNHDA, CDR2 SQIVND (reference sequence).